Following are 20 T cell receptor beta chains from one sample sequenced in a study of a mutant IDH1 vaccine in newly diagnosed glioma. These receptors are not linked to any known antigen. Some clones are missing from TCRdb's copy, which holds only in-frame ones; the method was immunoSEQ multiplex PCR. The table records 44,000 or so clones, 81% of them present only once. Time point: week 35, safety follow-up. One vaccine dose held 300 ug of mutant IDH1 20-mer peptide and came with topical imiquimod. This sample comprised PBMCs, obtained from a glioma patient whose treatment included an IDH1 peptide vaccine. The receptors were gathered from a woman aged 35 to 49 with glioma. Some clones in this sample may be carry-over from other donors' samples.

CDR3 loop: CASSERRVNEKLFF. CDR3 coding DNA: TGTGCCAGCAGTGAACGTCGGGTTAATGAAAAACTGTTTTTT. The J gene is TRBJ1-4, the V gene TRBV2; D uncertain. Trimming pared 2 bases from V and 4 bases from J, leaving 8 bases between. Germline assignment: CDR1 SNHLY and CDR2 FYNNEI. The CDR3 loop spans 14 amino acids.

The chain joins TRBV7-2 to TRBJ1-3; D is perhaps TRBD1 (5 bases). The CDR3 has 14 amino acids. Trimming left V 1 base short and J 7 bases short, with 11 bases between. CDR1 and CDR2 from the germline V gene are SGHTA and FQGNSA. CDR3 nucleotides: TGTGCCAGCAGCTTAGAGCGGGGGAGGAACACCATATATTTT. Translation gives CASSLERGRNTIYF. Supplemented by reference TRBV7-2 and TRBJ1-3, the full variable domain reads GAGVSQSPSNKVTEKGKDVELRCDPISGHTALYWYRQSLGQGLEFLIYFQGNSAPDKSGLPSDRFSAERTGGSVSTLTIQRTQQEDSAVYLCASSLERGRNTIYFGEGSWLTVV.

The CDR3 DNA follows: TGCAGCGGGGGACTTCAAGAGACCCAGTACTTC. Amino acid sequence: CSGGLQETQYF. The rearrangement uses TRBV29-1 and TRBJ2-5, with D maybe TRBD2 (6 bases). V was pared by 7 bases and J by 2 bases, with 8 bases between. Germline CDR1 SQVTM, CDR2 ANQGSEA. There are 11 residues in the CDR3.

This chain connects TRBV7-3 to TRBJ2-7; D unresolved. V lost 4 bases to trimming and J lost 7 bases, with 14 bases between them. Germline assignment: CDR1 SGHTA and CDR2 FQGTGA. The CDR3 runs to 13 residues. This CDR3 is CASSSQTDSEQYF. Written as DNA, the CDR3 is TGTGCCAGCAGCTCCCAAACAGATTCGGAGCAGTACTTC.

This chain joins TRBV20-1 and TRBJ1-3; D gene ambiguous. CDR3 length: 10 residues. V gave up 6 bases and J gave up 8 bases, with 8 bases separating them. Germline V lookup: CDR1 DFQATT, CDR2 SNEGSKA (reference sequence). Written as DNA, the CDR3 is TGCAGTGCCCTCGGGGACACCATATATTTT. It codes for CSALGDTIYF.

The rearrangement joins TRBV6-1 to TRBJ1-1, with 8 positions matching TRBD1. CDR1 MNHNS and CDR2 SASEGT come from the germline V gene. V shed 7 bases, J shed 10 bases, and the junction held 2 bases outside the gene matches. The CDR3 is made up of 10 amino acids. The CDR3 DNA reads as TGTGCCAGCATGGACAGGGTAGCTTTCTTT. Amino acids: CASMDRVAFF.

The rearrangement uses TRBV5-4 and TRBJ1-1; a weak D match, TRBD1 (5 bases). The ends were cut back, 2 bases at V and 5 bases at J, with 13 bases in the middle. In germline, CDR1 is SGHNT, CDR2 YYREEE (reference sequence). This CDR3 is 14 amino acids long. The CDR3 coding sequence is TGTGCCAGCAGCTTCCAGGGCCGGGGGACTGAAGCTTTCTTT. Protein: CASSFQGRGTEAFF.

The V gene is TRBV6-5, the J gene TRBJ2-1; D unresolved. The CDR3 is 13 residues long. Germline-derived CDR1 and CDR2 are MNHEY and SVGAGI. The ends were cut back, 6 bases at V and 0 bases at J, with 6 bases in the middle. The CDR3 spells CASSSRSYNEQFF. The CDR3 bases are TGTGCCAGCAGCTCTCGCTCCTACAATGAGCAGTTCTTC.

The CDR3 nucleotides read TGTGCCAGCAGCTTAAGGGGGAGTGAAAAACTGTTTTTT. Its protein product is CASSLRGSEKLFF. The chain recombines TRBV7-2 with TRBJ1-4; maybe TRBD1 (6 bases). This CDR3 has 13 residues. Trimming stripped 2 bases from V and 7 bases from J, with 8 bases between. The germline gives CDR1 SGHTA, CDR2 FQGNSA. The full variable domain, in which reference TRBV7-2 and TRBJ1-4 provide the parts outside the CDR3, is GAGVSQSPSNKVTEKGKDVELRCDPISGHTALYWYRQSLGQGLEFLIYFQGNSAPDKSGLPSDRFSAERTGGSVSTLTIQRTQQEDSAVYLCASSLRGSEKLFFGSGTQLSVL.

The table lists this clone with a few counts. The V call is TRBV5-1, the J call TRBJ2-2; the match to TRBD2 covers 9 bases. The V gene's germline CDR1 is SGHRS and CDR2 YFSETQ. V shed 5 bases and J 3 bases; nucleotides not matched to a gene: 8. The CDR3 runs 16 residues. This CDR3 reads CASRGLAGNDTGELFF. The DNA for the CDR3 is TGCGCCAGCAGAGGCCTAGCGGGGAACGACACCGGGGAGCTGTTTTTT.

This clone was seen a handful of times. J is TRBJ2-5 and V is TRBV15, with 12 bases aligning to TRBD2. Germline-derived CDR1 and CDR2 are LNHNV and YYDKDF (reference sequence). The CDR3 totals 15 residues. V lost 1 base, J lost 5 bases, and 2 bases stayed unmatched. The CDR3 DNA is TGTGCCACCAGCAGAGTTCTAGCGGGGGGGGAGACCCAGTACTTC. Translated: CATSRVLAGGETQYF.

The rearrangement uses TRBV11-2 and TRBJ2-7; possibly TRBD1 for D (6 bases). V was clipped by 1 base and J by 1 base, with 17 bases between them. The V gene's germline CDR1 is SGHAT and CDR2 FQNNGV. CDR3 length equals 17 residues. This CDR3 is CASSLGGPGHPSYEQYF. The CDR3 DNA is TGTGCCAGCAGCTTAGGGGGCCCGGGACATCCTTCCTACGAGCAGTACTTC.

J is TRBJ2-3 and V is TRBV2; D unresolved. The germline gives CDR1 SNHLY, CDR2 FYNNEI. The CDR3 consists of 14 residues. Trimming left V 5 bases short and J 0 bases short, with 9 bases between. The CDR3 loop is CASSRSLSTDTQYF. The CDR3 nucleotides are TGTGCCAGCAGTAGAAGTCTAAGCACAGATACGCAGTATTTT.

V gene TRBV19 combines with J gene TRBJ2-7; 8 bases agree with TRBD1. The CDR3 extends over 17 amino acids. Germline V gene sequence: CDR1 LNHDA, CDR2 SQIVND (reference sequence). Trimming at V came to 3 bases and at J to 0 bases, leaving 10 bases not matched to a gene. CDR3 in amino acids: CASSMGSGGPLSYEQYF. The CDR3 DNA reads as TGTGCCAGTAGTATGGGGTCAGGGGGCCCCCTCTCCTACGAGCAGTACTTC.

The rearrangement joins TRBV13 to TRBJ1-2, with a possible D match to TRBD1 (5 bases). The germline V gene has CDR1 PRHDT and CDR2 FYEKMQ (reference sequence). The V end was cut by 3 bases, the J end by 8 bases, with 10 bases between. The CDR3 spans 12 residues. The CDR3 here is CASSFIRGGYTF. CDR3 sequence (DNA): TGTGCCAGCAGCTTTATTCGGGGCGGCTACACCTTC.

This clone was counted only a few times. The chain is built from TRBV18 and TRBJ1-5, with 11 nucleotides matching TRBD1. V lost 3 bases, J lost 1 base, and 2 bases stayed unmatched. Germline V gives CDR1 KGHSH, CDR2 LQKENI. This CDR3 contains 16 residues. This chain's CDR3 is CASSPGQGGSNQPQHF. The CDR3 DNA is TGTGCCAGCTCACCGGGACAGGGGGGAAGCAATCAGCCCCAGCATTTT.

In its sample, this clone ranks as medium-sized. In the same sample, other DNA sequences code for this CDR3. V and J are TRBV7-6 and TRBJ1-5; 9 bases align to TRBD1. V was clipped by 5 bases and J by 7 bases; unmatched bases: 6. The germline V gene encodes CDR1 SGHVS and CDR2 FNYEAQ. This CDR3 is built from 14 residues. DNA for the CDR3: TGTGCCAGCAGCCTGGGACAGGGAGGCCAGCCCCAGCATTTT. Its translation: CASSLGQGGQPQHF.

The V gene is TRBV5-1, the J gene TRBJ2-7; no firm D call. Per germline, CDR1 SGHRS and CDR2 YFSETQ. The CDR3 sequence is 14 residues long. V gave up 4 bases and J gave up 1 base, with 12 bases separating them. CDR3 DNA: TGCGCCAGCAGCCCAAAGACCCCATCCTACGAGCAGTACTTC. As protein: CASSPKTPSYEQYF.

This chain connects TRBV11-1 to TRBJ2-7, with TRBD2 matching over 7 bases. The CDR3 runs to 14 residues. Per germline, CDR1 SGHAT and CDR2 FQDESV (reference sequence). Trimming at V came to 5 bases and at J to 3 bases, leaving 7 bases not matched to a gene. In DNA, the CDR3 is TGTGCCAGCAGCGTCTCCGGGAGGAACTACGAGCAGTACTTC. Residues: CASSVSGRNYEQYF.

This sequence joins TRBV27 and TRBJ1-2, with D possibly being TRBD1 (6 bases). Trimming removed 2 bases from V and 2 bases from J, with 12 bases in between. The CDR3 is 15 residues long. From germline, CDR1 is MNHEY and CDR2 SMNVEV (reference sequence). The CDR3: CASSLTGWGNYGYTF. CDR3 nucleotide sequence: TGTGCCAGCAGTTTAACAGGGTGGGGGAACTATGGCTACACCTTC.